This paragraph covers one T cell receptor (beta chain) sequence. This table comes from immunoSEQ multiplex PCR, and its TCRdb copy is limited to in-frame clones, with some not included. The sample lists over 350,000 clones, roughly 94% seen once, with 0.015% to 0.02% in the top ten. This entry is derived from a study of shared T cell receptors in the human thymus. Trimming stripped 4 bases from V and 0 bases from J, with 13 bases between. There are 15 residues in the CDR3. The germline V gene encodes CDR1 MNHEY and CDR2 SMNVEV (reference sequence). The chain carries TRBV27 and TRBJ2-7; perhaps TRBD2 as D (6 bases). Input material: thymocytes. This sequence originates from a human donor. The CDR3 loop reads CASSWGRPNSYEQYF. CDR3 in DNA: TGTGCCAGCAGTTGGGGGAGGCCCAACTCCTACGAGCAGTACTTC.